Listed here are 31 T cell receptor beta chains from one sample, sequenced in a study of shared clonotypes between healthy human individuals. Measured with immunoSEQ multiplex PCR; TCRdb has only the in-frame clones, and not every one. The table lists some 2,500,000 clones, over 85% of them singletons. Material for sequencing was naive CD4+ T cells from PBMCs. The sample's subset: CD45RA+ positively selected. Source of these receptors: a man younger than 35 in good health. Some clones in this sample may be carry-over from other donors' samples.

This chain joins TRBV11-2 and TRBJ2-7; D possibly uses TRBD1 or TRBD2 (5 bases each). This CDR3 comprises 11 residues. Trimming removed 7 bases from V and 2 bases from J, with 6 bases in between. Germline V lookup: CDR1 SGHAT, CDR2 FQNNGV. Here the CDR3 reads CASMGAYEQYF. The CDR3 bases are TGTGCCAGCATGGGGGCCTACGAGCAGTACTTC.

This chain uses TRBV6-6 with TRBJ1-6; D remains ambiguous. The length of the CDR3 is 14 residues. Germline V gene data show CDR1 as MNHNY and CDR2 as SVGAGI (reference sequence). V lost 5 bases to trimming and J lost 10 bases, with 15 bases between them. This CDR3 is CASSPDLSRSPLHF. The CDR3 nucleotides read TGTGCCAGCAGTCCCGACCTGAGCAGGTCACCCCTCCACTTT.

This clone is a singleton in its sample. The chain couples TRBV4-1 to TRBJ1-1; no definite D call. Per germline, CDR1 MGHRA and CDR2 YSYEKL. V was trimmed by 3 bases and J by 0 bases, leaving 11 bases between them. This CDR3 is built from 15 residues. In nucleotides, the CDR3 is TGCGCCAGCAGCCACACACGCGCTATGAACACTGAAGCTTTCTTT. This encodes CASSHTRAMNTEAFF.

The rearrangement uses TRBV28 and TRBJ2-2; 8 bases line up with TRBD2. With 5 bases clipped from V and 1 base from J, the junction kept 6 bases outside the gene matches. The germline gives CDR1 MDHEN, CDR2 SYDVKM. The CDR3 is 16 amino acids. CDR3 bases: TGTGCCAGCAGTAGCGGGAGTGCAGAGAACACCGGGGAGCTGTTTTTT. Its translation: CASSSGSAENTGELFF.

In the case of this clone: This sample also contains other DNA sequences that code for the same CDR3. The CDR3 DNA reads as TGTGCCAGCAGCTTGAGGCGGGGCTCTTACGAGCAGTACTTC. It encodes CASSLRRGSYEQYF. The J gene is TRBJ2-7, the V gene TRBV7-2; TRBD2 is a possible D gene (6 bases). This CDR3 has 14 residues. V lost 3 bases, J lost 4 bases, and 13 bases lay in between. CDR1 and CDR2 from the germline V gene are SGHTA and FQGNSA.

This sequence joins TRBV10-3 and TRBJ2-7; D perhaps matches TRBD1 (5 bases). V was clipped by 5 bases and J by 4 bases, with 9 bases between them. Germline CDR1 ENHRY, CDR2 SYGVKD. The CDR3 totals 12 residues. DNA of the CDR3: TGTGCCATCAGTCTCCAGGGTTACGAGCAGTACTTC. Residues: CAISLQGYEQYF.

Concerning this clone itself: Distinct nucleotide sequences in the sample also encode this CDR3. J is TRBJ2-7 and V is TRBV28; D is unclear. Germline V gene sequence: CDR1 MDHEN, CDR2 SYDVKM. V was clipped by 5 bases and J by 4 bases, with 6 bases between them. The CDR3 totals 11 residues. CDR3 region: CASSDRYEQYF. CDR3 nucleotide sequence: TGTGCCAGCAGTGACCGTTACGAGCAGTACTTC.

This chain uses TRBV4-2 with TRBJ2-7; 8 bases map to TRBD2. The trim removed 5 bases at V and 2 bases at J, leaving 8 bases unmatched. The CDR3 loop spans 15 amino acids. Germline V lookup: CDR1 LGHNA, CDR2 YNFKEQ. CDR3 in amino acids: CASSWGSGDTYEQYF. CDR3 DNA: TGTGCCAGCAGCTGGGGTAGCGGGGACACCTACGAGCAGTACTTC.

In the case of this clone: One end of the junction is discordant with germline, which a read error may explain. The gene calls are TRBV30 and TRBJ2-7, with D perhaps TRBD1 or TRBD2 (6 bases each). CDR1 is GTSNPN, CDR2 SVGIG, per germline (reference sequence). The CDR3 runs to 14 residues. Here the CDR3 reads CAGRGRGNSDEQYF. As DNA, the CDR3 is TGTGCCGGGCGGGGCAGGGGCAACTCCGACGAGCAGTACTTC.

This clone was found once. The V call is TRBV6-5, the J call TRBJ1-1; the D gene is possibly TRBD1 (6 bases). CDR1 is MNHEY, CDR2 SVGAGI, per germline. V lost 1 base and J 2 bases, leaving 11 bases between the germline ends. This CDR3 contains 15 residues. The CDR3 nucleotides are TGTGCCAGCAGTTACTGGGACACAGAAAACACTGAAGCTTTCTTT. This codes for CASSYWDTENTEAFF.

The rearrangement uses TRBV7-2 and TRBJ2-5; tentative D call: TRBD2 (6 bases). This CDR3 has 16 amino acids. Germline-derived CDR1 and CDR2 are SGHTA and FQGNSA. V lost 3 bases, J lost 9 bases, and 23 bases lay in between. CDR3 sequence: CASSFTGTEGQWAQYF. CDR3 DNA: TGTGCCAGCAGCTTTACCGGGACGGAGGGCCAATGGGCCCAGTACTTC. The variable domain in full, completed from reference TRBV7-2 and TRBJ2-5, reads GAGVSQSPSNKVTEKGKDVELRCDPISGHTALYWYRQSLGQGLEFLIYFQGNSAPDKSGLPSDRFSAERTGGSVSTLTIQRTQQEDSAVYLCASSFTGTEGQWAQYFGPGTRLLVL.

In nucleotides, the CDR3 is TGCGCCAGCAGCATGCTAGCGGGAGCGTCCTACAATGAGCAGTTCTTC. This codes for CASSMLAGASYNEQFF. V gene TRBV5-1 combines with J gene TRBJ2-1; 10 nucleotides match TRBD2. CDR3 length: 16 amino acids. Germline V gene sequence: CDR1 SGHRS, CDR2 YFSETQ. Trimming at V came to 4 bases and at J to 1 base, leaving 5 bases not matched to a gene. Full variable domain (missing parts from reference TRBV5-1 and TRBJ2-1): KAGVTQTPRYLIKTRGQQVTLSCSPISGHRSVSWYQQTPGQGLQFLFEYFSETQRNKGNFPGRFSGRQFSNSRSEMNVSTLELGDSALYLCASSMLAGASYNEQFFGPGTRLTVL.

This chain links TRBV5-6 with TRBJ1-5; D might be TRBD1 (6 bases). V lost 0 bases to trimming and J lost 4 bases, with 11 bases between them. Germline lookup yields CDR1 SGHDT and CDR2 YYEEEE. The CDR3 is made up of 15 amino acids. CDR3 amino acids: CASSLGGDTNQPQHF. The CDR3 nucleotides are TGTGCCAGCAGCTTGGGGGGGGACACTAATCAGCCCCAGCATTTT.

The CDR3 nucleotides read TGTGCCAGCACCCTAAGGATAGCGGGGAACACCGGGGAGCTGTTTTTT. Protein product: CASTLRIAGNTGELFF. This chain joins TRBV9 and TRBJ2-2; 7 nucleotides align to TRBD2. Trimming took 6 bases from V and 1 from J; bases not matched to a gene: 9. The CDR3 totals 16 residues. Germline V gene data show CDR1 as SGDLS and CDR2 as YYNGEE.

The chain links TRBV7-3 to TRBJ2-1; 9 bases agree with TRBD2. Germline CDR1 SGHTA, CDR2 FQGTGA. The CDR3 has 18 amino acids. J lost 0 bases, V lost 5 bases, and 11 bases had no gene match. In DNA, the CDR3 is TGTGCCAGCAGCCCACTGCGCGGGAGGGAACTCTCCTACAATGAGCAGTTCTTC. Translated, it gives CASSPLRGRELSYNEQFF.

This clone showed up just once. In DNA form, the CDR3 reads TGTGCCAGCAGCCAAGCTTACCTAGCGGGAGGGAATGAGCAGTTCTTC. Residues: CASSQAYLAGGNEQFF. The chain has TRBV4-2 and TRBJ2-1; 12 bases match TRBD2. The CDR3 extends over 16 amino acids. V trimming: 1 base; J trimming: 7 bases; junction bases outside the gene matches: 5. The germline gives CDR1 LGHNA, CDR2 YNFKEQ.

The rearrangement uses TRBV18 and TRBJ1-2; D not certain. Trimming pared 6 bases from V and 4 bases from J, leaving 9 bases between. Germline values: CDR1 KGHSH, CDR2 LQKENI. The CDR3 is 12 residues long. CDR3 DNA sequence: TGTGCCAGCTCTCTTGAGTCCTATGGCTACACCTTC. It is translated as CASSLESYGYTF.

The V gene is TRBV5-4, the J gene TRBJ2-3; 11 bases are shared with TRBD2. The V segment lost 4 bases and the J segment 2 bases; nucleotides outside the gene matches: 6. CDR3 length: 16 residues. The germline CDR1 and CDR2 sequences are SGHNT and YYREEE (reference sequence). The CDR3 protein is CASSVKLAGVTDTQYF. CDR3 nucleotides: TGTGCCAGCAGCGTAAAACTAGCGGGAGTCACAGATACGCAGTATTTT. The variable domain in full, with the rest retrieved from reference TRBV5-4 and TRBJ2-3, is ETGVTQSPTHLIKTRGQQVTLRCSSQSGHNTVSWYQQALGQGPQFIFQYYREEENGRGNFPPRFSGLQFPNYSSELNVNALELDDSALYLCASSVKLAGVTDTQYFGPGTRLTVL.

The genes are TRBV6-1 and TRBJ1-2; D gene uncertain. CDR3 length equals 14 residues. The V gene lost 0 bases and the J gene lost 6 bases, with 11 bases spanning the gap. From germline, CDR1 is MNHNS and CDR2 SASEGT. CDR3 loop: CASSEAPGIDGYTF. The CDR3 DNA reads as TGTGCCAGCAGTGAAGCTCCTGGTATAGATGGCTACACCTTC.

V gene TRBV10-1 combines with J gene TRBJ2-5; 7 bases map to TRBD2. Germline V gene lookup returns CDR1 WNHNN and CDR2 SYGVQD (reference sequence). The CDR3 contains 17 residues. Trimming removed 11 bases from V and 5 bases from J; junction bases left unmatched: 23. CDR3 bases: TGCGCCGAAATCCATGGGGACGGGAGGACGTATCGGGAGACCCAGTACTTC. Its protein is CAEIHGDGRTYRETQYF.

The genes are TRBV28 and TRBJ2-3; 7 nucleotides agree with TRBD1. The CDR3 runs 15 residues. The ends lost 8 bases at V and 4 bases at J; junction bases unmatched: 12. Germline CDR1 and CDR2: MDHEN and SYDVKM. The CDR3, as DNA: TGTGCCAGCCTGGGACAGCCGCACATCCCAGATACGCAGTATTTT. Encoded protein: CASLGQPHIPDTQYF.

This chain links TRBV7-9 with TRBJ2-2; the match to TRBD2 covers 12 bases. The germline V gene encodes CDR1 SEHNR and CDR2 FQNEAQ (reference sequence). Trimming removed 3 bases from V and 4 bases from J; junction bases left unmatched: 0. The CDR3 sequence is 15 residues long. CDR3 residues: CASSLTSGGTGELFF. The CDR3 region has the DNA TGTGCCAGCAGCTTGACTAGCGGGGGCACCGGGGAGCTGTTTTTT.

This CDR3 reads CASSYGQGRNNQPQHF. DNA for the CDR3: TGTGCCAGCAGCTATGGACAGGGGAGGAACAATCAGCCCCAGCATTTT. The V call is TRBV5-6, the J call TRBJ1-5; TRBD1 agrees at 9 bases. The V segment lost 3 bases and the J segment 3 bases; nucleotides outside the gene matches: 7. Germline V gene lookup returns CDR1 SGHDT and CDR2 YYEEEE. The CDR3 consists of 16 residues.

The V call is TRBV4-3, the J call TRBJ1-4; D remains unclear. The germline gives CDR1 LGHNA, CDR2 YSLEER. Between the trimmed V and J ends, which lost 1 base and 6 bases, there was a span of 18 bases. This CDR3 has 17 amino acids. DNA for the CDR3: TGCGCCAGCAGCCAAGTCGGACCCCCTGAGGGAGATGAAAAACTGTTTTTT. It yields the protein CASSQVGPPEGDEKLFF.

The rearrangement joins TRBV4-3 to TRBJ1-1; no clear D gene. The germline V and J ends were trimmed by 4 bases and 5 bases, with 11 bases remaining between them. The length of the CDR3 is 13 residues. CDR1 and CDR2 (germline): LGHNA, YSLEER. CDR3 nucleotides: TGCGCCAGCAGCCTCGAACGGAGAACTGAAGCTTTCTTT. Its translation: CASSLERRTEAFF.

This clone was seen just once. V and J are TRBV4-3 and TRBJ2-4, with 9 bases lining up with TRBD1. Germline lookup yields CDR1 LGHNA and CDR2 YSLEER. V was pared by 3 bases and J by 5 bases, with 5 bases of the junction left unmatched. This CDR3 has 15 amino acids. The CDR3: CASSQDGDRENIQYF. CDR3 DNA: TGCGCCAGCAGCCAGGATGGGGACAGGGAAAACATTCAGTACTTC.

The J gene is TRBJ2-1, the V gene TRBV21-1; whether TRBD2, the table's D call, matches the DNA was not checked. TRBV21-1 is a listed pseudogene. The CDR3 runs to 18 residues. Here the CDR3 reads CASSKEWVLADSYNEQFF. The CDR3, as DNA: TGTGCCAGCAGCAAAGAGTGGGTCCTAGCGGACTCCTACAATGAGCAGTTCTTC.

V usage is TRBV5-1 and J usage is TRBJ2-2; D gene uncertain. This CDR3 comprises 16 residues. V lost 2 bases and J 0 bases, leaving 11 bases between the germline ends. Germline V gives CDR1 SGHRS, CDR2 YFSETQ. The CDR3 nucleotides read TGCGCCAGCAGCTTCGAGTTCCTCGCGAACACCGGGGAGCTGTTTTTT. It yields the protein CASSFEFLANTGELFF.

This clone was seen a single time. The genes are TRBV30 and TRBJ2-7, with a tentative D call TRBD1 (5 bases). CDR1 and CDR2 (germline): GTSNPN, SVGIG (reference sequence). CDR3 length: 16 residues. The ends were cut back, 3 bases at V and 6 bases at J, with 24 bases in the middle. CDR3: CAWSTPSPGRVGEQYF. The CDR3 DNA reads TGTGCCTGGAGCACTCCCTCACCCGGCAGGGTGGGCGAGCAGTACTTC.

The chain joins TRBV7-8 to TRBJ2-7, with 11 nucleotides matching TRBD2. This CDR3 contains 16 residues. Germline CDR1 and CDR2: SGHVS and FQNEAQ. V was clipped by 5 bases and J by 2 bases; unmatched bases: 8. The CDR3 loop is CASSHDLAGGPYEQYF. CDR3 DNA sequence: TGTGCCAGCAGCCACGACCTAGCGGGAGGACCCTACGAGCAGTACTTC.

V gene TRBV29-1 combines with J gene TRBJ2-7; 9 bases match TRBD1. Germline V gives CDR1 SQVTM, CDR2 ANQGSEA. The CDR3 totals 13 residues. The junction had 9 bases not matched to a gene; V was cut back by 6 bases and J by 6 bases. The CDR3 DNA is TGCAGCGTAGCCCGACAGGGGGGCGGCGAGCAGTACTTC. Protein sequence: CSVARQGGGEQYF.